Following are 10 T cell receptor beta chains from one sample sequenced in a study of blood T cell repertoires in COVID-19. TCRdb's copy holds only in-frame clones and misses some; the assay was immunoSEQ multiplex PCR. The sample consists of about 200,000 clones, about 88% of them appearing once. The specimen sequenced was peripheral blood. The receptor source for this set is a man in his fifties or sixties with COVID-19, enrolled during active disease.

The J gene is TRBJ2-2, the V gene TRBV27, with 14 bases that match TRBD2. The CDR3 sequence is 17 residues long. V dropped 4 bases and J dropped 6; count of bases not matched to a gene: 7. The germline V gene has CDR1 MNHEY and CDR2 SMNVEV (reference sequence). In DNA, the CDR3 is TGTGCCAGCAGTTCCCCGGGACTAGCGGGAGTGGCCGGGGAGCTGTTTTTT. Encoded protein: CASSSPGLAGVAGELFF.

This chain's CDR3 is CASRPRGRAFSSTDTQYF. As DNA, the CDR3 is TGTGCCAGCAGACCGAGGGGGCGCGCCTTCTCTAGCACAGATACGCAGTATTTT. J is TRBJ2-3 and V is TRBV27; 7 bases line up with TRBD1. J lost 0 bases, V lost 6 bases, and 15 bases had no gene match. In germline, CDR1 is MNHEY, CDR2 SMNVEV (reference sequence). This CDR3 comprises 18 residues.

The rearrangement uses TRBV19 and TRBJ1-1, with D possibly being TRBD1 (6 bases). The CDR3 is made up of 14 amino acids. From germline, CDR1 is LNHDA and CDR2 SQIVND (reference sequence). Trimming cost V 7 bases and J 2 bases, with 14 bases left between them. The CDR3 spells CASNTQGRNTEAFF. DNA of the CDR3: TGTGCCAGTAACACTCAGGGGAGAAACACTGAAGCTTTCTTT.

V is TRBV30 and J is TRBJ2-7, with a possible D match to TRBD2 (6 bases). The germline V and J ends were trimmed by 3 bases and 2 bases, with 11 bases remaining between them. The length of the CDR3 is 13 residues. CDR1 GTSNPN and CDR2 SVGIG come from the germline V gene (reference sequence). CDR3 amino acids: CAWRGGHPYEQYF. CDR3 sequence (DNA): TGTGCCTGGAGGGGAGGACATCCCTACGAGCAGTACTTC.

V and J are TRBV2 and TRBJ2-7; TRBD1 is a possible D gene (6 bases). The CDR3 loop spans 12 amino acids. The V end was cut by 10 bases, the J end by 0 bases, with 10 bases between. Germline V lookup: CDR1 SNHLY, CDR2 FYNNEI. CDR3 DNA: TGTGCCACTGGACAGTTCTCCTACGAGCAGTACTTC. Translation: CATGQFSYEQYF.

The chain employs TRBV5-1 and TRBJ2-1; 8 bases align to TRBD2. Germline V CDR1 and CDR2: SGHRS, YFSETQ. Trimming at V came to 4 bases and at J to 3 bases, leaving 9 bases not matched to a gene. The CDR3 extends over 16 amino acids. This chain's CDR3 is CASSRPGGQLYNEQFF. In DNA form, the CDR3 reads TGCGCCAGCAGCCGACCGGGGGGGCAGCTCTACAATGAGCAGTTCTTC.

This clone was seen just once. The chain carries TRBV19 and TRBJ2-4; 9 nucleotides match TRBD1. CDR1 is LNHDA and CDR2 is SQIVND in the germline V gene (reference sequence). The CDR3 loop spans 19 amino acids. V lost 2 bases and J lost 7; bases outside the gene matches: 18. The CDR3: CASSIYYGTGSYIGNIQYF. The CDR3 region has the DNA TGTGCCAGTAGTATATATTACGGGACAGGGTCGTACATTGGGAACATTCAGTACTTC.

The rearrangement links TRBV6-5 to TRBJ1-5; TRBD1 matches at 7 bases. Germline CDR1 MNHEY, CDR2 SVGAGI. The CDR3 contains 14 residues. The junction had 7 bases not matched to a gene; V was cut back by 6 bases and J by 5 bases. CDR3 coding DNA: TGTGCCAGCAGACCGACAGGGCGACATCAGCCCCAGCATTTT. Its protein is CASRPTGRHQPQHF.

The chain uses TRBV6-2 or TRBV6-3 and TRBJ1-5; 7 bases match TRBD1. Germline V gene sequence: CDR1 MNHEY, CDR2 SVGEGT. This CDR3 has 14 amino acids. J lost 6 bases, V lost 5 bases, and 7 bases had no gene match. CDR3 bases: TGTGCCAGCAGTCTCGGACAGGCGGCTCAGCCCCAGCATTTT. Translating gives CASSLGQAAQPQHF.

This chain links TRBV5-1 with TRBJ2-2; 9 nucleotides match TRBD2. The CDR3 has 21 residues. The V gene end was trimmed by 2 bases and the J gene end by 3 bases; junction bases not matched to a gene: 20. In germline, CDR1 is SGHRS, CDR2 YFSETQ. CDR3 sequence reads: CASSFTDIPVRAGGYTGELFF. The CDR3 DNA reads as TGCGCCAGCAGCTTCACAGACATTCCCGTTCGAGCGGGAGGATACACCGGGGAGCTGTTTTTT.